The T cell receptor (beta chain) described here comes from a study of shared clonotypes between healthy human individuals. Data came from immunoSEQ multiplex PCR; TCRdb stores just in-frame clones and leaves some out. The data show nearly 2 million clones, around 96% seen once. Only CD45RO-negative cells positively selected for CCR7 counted as naive CD8 cells, so terminally differentiated effector memory CD45RA+ cells were excluded. Material for sequencing was naive CD8+ T cells sorted from blood. The receptor was isolated from a man between 18 and 35 years old in good health.

DNA of the CDR3: TGCGCCAGCGGACAGCGACCCTCCTACGAGCAGTACTTC. Its translation: CASGQRPSYEQYF. This rearrangement joins TRBV4-1 to TRBJ2-7; weak D call: TRBD1 (6 bases). Trimming removed 8 bases at V and 0 bases at J, with 11 bases between. From germline, CDR1 is MGHRA and CDR2 YSYEKL. The CDR3 consists of 13 residues.